This is a list of T cell receptor beta chains from one sample in a study of blood T cell repertoires in COVID-19. The repertoire was sequenced with immunoSEQ multiplex PCR; TCRdb's copy has only in-frame clones and lacks some. The table shows roughly 230,000 clones, with roughly four fifths occurring only once. The sequenced sample consisted of PBMCs or T cells enriched from blood (not recorded which). The receptor source for this set is a woman in her sixties who had recovered from COVID-19. CDR3s leave out the opening cysteine and the closing phenylalanine or tryptophan. The size field is filled for only some rows; it gives once, few, many or a size class.

TRBV7-9,.,TRBJ1-1,ASSQPEGAGRTEAF
TRBV30,.,TRBJ2-5,AWSTGETQY
TRBV25-1,once,TRBJ1-1,ASKTGQQNTEAF
TRBV10-3,.,TRBJ1-1,AIRDTGRDTEAF
TRBV5-6,.,TRBJ2-5,ASSSLAGGRETQY
TRBV5-1,.,TRBJ2-2,ASREWTGYTGELF
TRBV11-1,.,TRBJ2-5,ASSLVARRGETQY
TRBV3-1/TRBV3-2,.,TRBJ1-3,ASSQQAISGNTIY
TRBV24-1,few,TRBJ1-2,ATSDTAYGYT
TRBV7-9,once,TRBJ2-1,ASSFSSGYNEQF
TRBV3-1/TRBV3-2,.,TRBJ1-2,ASSQQDRYYGYT
TRBV4-1,few,TRBJ1-2,ASSQAVDRPYGYT
TRBV2,.,TRBJ2-5,AVRTGAETQY
TRBV9,.,TRBJ1-1,ASSQGVNTEAF
TRBV27,.,TRBJ1-5,ASSGTDQPQH
TRBV7-9,.,TRBJ2-5,ASSLEQGRERTQY
TRBV7-2,.,TRBJ1-3,ASSPAGSGNTIY